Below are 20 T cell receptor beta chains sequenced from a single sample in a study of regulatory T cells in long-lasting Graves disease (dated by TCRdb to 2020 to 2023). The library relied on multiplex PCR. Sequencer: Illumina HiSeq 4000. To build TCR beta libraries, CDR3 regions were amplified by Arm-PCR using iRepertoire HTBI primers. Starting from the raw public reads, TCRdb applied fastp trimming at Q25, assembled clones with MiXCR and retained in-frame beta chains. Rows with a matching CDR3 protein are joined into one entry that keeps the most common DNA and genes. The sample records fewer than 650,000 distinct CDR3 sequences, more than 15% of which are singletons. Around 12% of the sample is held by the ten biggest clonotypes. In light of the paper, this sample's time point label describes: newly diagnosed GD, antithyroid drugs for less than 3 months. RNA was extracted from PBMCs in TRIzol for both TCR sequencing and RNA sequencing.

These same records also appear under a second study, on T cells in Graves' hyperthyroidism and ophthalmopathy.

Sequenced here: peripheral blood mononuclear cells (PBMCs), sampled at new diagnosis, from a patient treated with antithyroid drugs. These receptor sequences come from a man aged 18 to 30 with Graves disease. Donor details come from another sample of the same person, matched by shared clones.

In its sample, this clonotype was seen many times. The CDR3 coding sequence is TGTGCCAGCAGTCCCCCTGGATTCGAAGCTTTCTTT. Translation: CASSPPGFEAFF. The chain employs TRBV6-1 and TRBJ1-1; no clear D. From germline, CDR1 is MNHNS and CDR2 SASEGT. The CDR3 spans 12 residues. The V end lost 5 bases, the J end lost 8 bases, and 12 bases lay between the germline ends.

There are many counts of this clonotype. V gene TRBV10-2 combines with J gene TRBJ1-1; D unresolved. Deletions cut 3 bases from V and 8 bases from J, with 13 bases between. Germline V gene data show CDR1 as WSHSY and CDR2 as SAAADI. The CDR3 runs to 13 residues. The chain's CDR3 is CASSDGPSLEAFF. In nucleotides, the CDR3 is TGCGCCAGCAGTGATGGACCCTCATTAGAAGCTTTCTTT.

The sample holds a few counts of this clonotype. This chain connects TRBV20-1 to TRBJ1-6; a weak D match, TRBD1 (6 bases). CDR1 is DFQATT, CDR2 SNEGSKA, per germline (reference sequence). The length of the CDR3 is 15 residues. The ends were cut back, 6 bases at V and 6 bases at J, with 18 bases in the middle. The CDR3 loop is CSAVSGAHSNSPLHF. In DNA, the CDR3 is TGCAGTGCCGTCTCGGGGGCGCATTCTAATTCACCCCTCCACTTT.

The CDR3 region has the DNA TGCGCCAGCAGCTCCACTAGCTCCCCCTTAGGGGCCAACGTCCTGACTTTC. Translation: CASSSTSSPLGANVLTF. This chain connects TRBV5-1 to TRBJ2-6; D might be TRBD2 (6 bases). The CDR3 runs 17 residues. Deletions cut 3 bases from V and 4 bases from J, with 17 bases between. Per the germline V gene, CDR1 is SGHRS and CDR2 is YFSETQ.

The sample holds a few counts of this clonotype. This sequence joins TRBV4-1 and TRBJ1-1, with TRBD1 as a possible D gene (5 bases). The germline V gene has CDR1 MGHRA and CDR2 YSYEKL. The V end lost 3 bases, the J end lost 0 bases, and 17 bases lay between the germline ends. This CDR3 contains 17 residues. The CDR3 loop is CASSQDGQTGLNTEAFF. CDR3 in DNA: TGCGCCAGCAGCCAGGACGGACAAACGGGGCTGAACACTGAAGCTTTCTTT.

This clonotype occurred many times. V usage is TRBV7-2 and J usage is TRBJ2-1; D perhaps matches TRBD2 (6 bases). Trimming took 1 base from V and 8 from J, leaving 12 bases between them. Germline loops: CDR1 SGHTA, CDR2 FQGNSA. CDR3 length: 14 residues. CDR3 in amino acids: CASSLETRTDEQFF. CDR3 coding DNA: TGTGCCAGCAGCTTAGAGACTAGGACCGATGAGCAGTTCTTC.

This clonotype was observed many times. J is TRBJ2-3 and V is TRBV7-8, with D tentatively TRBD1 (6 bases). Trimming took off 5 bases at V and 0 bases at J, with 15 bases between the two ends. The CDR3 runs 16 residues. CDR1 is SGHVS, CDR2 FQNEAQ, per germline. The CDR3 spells CASSAYRVASTDTQYF. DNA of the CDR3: TGTGCCAGCAGCGCCTACAGGGTTGCTAGCACAGATACGCAGTATTTT.

Here the CDR3 DNA reads TGTGCCAGCAGTTACCGAGCGGGAGTTTTGAGCTCCTACAATGAGCAGTTCTTC. It encodes CASSYRAGVLSSYNEQFF. This chain joins TRBV6-5 and TRBJ2-1, with 8 nucleotides matching TRBD2. Germline V lookup: CDR1 MNHEY, CDR2 SVGAGI. The CDR3 totals 18 residues. V lost 2 bases and J lost 0; bases outside the gene matches: 9.

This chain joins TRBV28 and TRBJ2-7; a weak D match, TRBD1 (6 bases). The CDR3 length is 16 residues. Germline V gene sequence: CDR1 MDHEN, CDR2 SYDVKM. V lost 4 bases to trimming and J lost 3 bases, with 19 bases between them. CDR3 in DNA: TGTGCCAGCAGTTCAAGGAGAGGGACATTGGACTACGAGCAGTACTTC. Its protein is CASSSRRGTLDYEQYF.

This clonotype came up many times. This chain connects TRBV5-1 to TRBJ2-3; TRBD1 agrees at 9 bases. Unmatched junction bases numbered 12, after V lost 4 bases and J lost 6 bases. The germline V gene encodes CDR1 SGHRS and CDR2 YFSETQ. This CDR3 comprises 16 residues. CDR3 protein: CASSPRGTGIGDTQYF. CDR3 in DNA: TGCGCCAGCAGCCCACGGGGGACAGGGATAGGGGATACGCAGTATTTT.

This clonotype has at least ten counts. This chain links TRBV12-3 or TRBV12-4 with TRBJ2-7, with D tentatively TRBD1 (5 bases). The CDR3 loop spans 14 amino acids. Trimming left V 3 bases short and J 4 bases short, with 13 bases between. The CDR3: CASSLEGEIYEQYF. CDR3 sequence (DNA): TGTGCCAGCAGTTTGGAAGGGGAAATTTACGAGCAGTACTTC.

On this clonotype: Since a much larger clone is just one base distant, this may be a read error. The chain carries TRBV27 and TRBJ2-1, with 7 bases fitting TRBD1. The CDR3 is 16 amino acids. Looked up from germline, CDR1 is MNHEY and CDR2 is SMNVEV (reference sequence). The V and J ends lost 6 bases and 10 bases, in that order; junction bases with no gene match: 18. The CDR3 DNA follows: TGTGCCAGCAGCTTTTTGGCAACGACAGGGCCGGTGGAGCAGTTCTTC. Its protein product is CASSFLATTGPVEQFF.

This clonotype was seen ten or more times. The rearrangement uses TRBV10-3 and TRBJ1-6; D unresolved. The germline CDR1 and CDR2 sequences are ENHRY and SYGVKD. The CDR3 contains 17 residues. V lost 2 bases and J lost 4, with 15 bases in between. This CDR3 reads CAISEAVEAGYNSPLHF. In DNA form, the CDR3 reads TGTGCCATCAGTGAGGCTGTGGAGGCGGGATATAATTCACCCCTCCACTTT.

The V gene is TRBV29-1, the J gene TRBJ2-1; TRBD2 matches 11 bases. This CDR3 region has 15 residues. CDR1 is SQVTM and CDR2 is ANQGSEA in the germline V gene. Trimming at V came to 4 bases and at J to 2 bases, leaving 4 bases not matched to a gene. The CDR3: CSVVGTSGTYNEQFF. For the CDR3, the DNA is TGCAGCGTTGTAGGGACTAGCGGAACCTACAATGAGCAGTTCTTC.

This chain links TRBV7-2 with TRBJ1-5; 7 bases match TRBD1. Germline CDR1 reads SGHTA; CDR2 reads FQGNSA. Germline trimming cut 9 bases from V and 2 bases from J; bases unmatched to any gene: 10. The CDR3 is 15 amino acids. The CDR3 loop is CASEQGFRGNQPQHF. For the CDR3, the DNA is TGTGCCAGTGAACAGGGGTTTAGGGGCAATCAGCCCCAGCATTTT.

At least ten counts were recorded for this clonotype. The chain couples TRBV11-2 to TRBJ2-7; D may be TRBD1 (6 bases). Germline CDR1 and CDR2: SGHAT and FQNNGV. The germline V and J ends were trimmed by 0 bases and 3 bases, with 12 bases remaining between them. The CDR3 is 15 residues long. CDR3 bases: TGTGCCAGCAGCTTAGATATACAGGGCGGCTACGAGCAGTACTTC. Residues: CASSLDIQGGYEQYF.

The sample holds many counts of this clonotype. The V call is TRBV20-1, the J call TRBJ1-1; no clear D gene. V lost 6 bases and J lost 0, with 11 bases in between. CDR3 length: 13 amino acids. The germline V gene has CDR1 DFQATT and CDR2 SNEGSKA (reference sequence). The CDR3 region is CSAAIPMNTEAFF. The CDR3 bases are TGCAGTGCAGCCATACCCATGAACACTGAAGCTTTCTTT.

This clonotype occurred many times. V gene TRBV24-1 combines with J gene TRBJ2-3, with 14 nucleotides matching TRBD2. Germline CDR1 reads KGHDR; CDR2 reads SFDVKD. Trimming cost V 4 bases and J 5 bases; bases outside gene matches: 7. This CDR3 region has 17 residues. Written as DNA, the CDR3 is TGTGCCACCAGTGACCCCGGGACTAGCGGGAGAGGAGATACGCAGTATTTT. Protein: CATSDPGTSGRGDTQYF.

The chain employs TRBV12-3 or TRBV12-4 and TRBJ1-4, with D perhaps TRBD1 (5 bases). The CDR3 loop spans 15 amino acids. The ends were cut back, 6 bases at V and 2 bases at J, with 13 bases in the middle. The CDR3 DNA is TGTGCCAGCAGCCCCTGGGGACGTACTAATGAAAAACTGTTTTTT. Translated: CASSPWGRTNEKLFF.

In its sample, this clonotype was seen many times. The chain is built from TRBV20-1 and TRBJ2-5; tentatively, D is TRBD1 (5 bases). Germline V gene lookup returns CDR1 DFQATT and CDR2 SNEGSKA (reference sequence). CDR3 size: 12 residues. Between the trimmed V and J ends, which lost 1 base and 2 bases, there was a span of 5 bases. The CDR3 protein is CSARGQQETQYF. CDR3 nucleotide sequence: TGCAGTGCTAGAGGACAGCAAGAGACCCAGTACTTC.